Each of the 10 T cell receptor beta chains below was sequenced from the same sample in a study of low-dose radiotherapy and immunotherapy resistance in tumors. Described time point: after trial treatment. The treatment denotes: LDRT plus nivolumab, ipilimumab, low-dose cyclophosphamide and aspirin (RACIN trial). Primers used for first-strand cDNA, a TRAV- and TRBV-specific set, covered both alpha and beta chains. Both a constant-region primer and a V-primer adapter served to amplify TCRs across 15 to 25 PCR cycles. MiXCR was run by TCRdb on the reads, yielding one entry per CDR3 protein. The sample consists of approximately 100,000 distinct CDR3 sequences, less than 25% of them appearing once. The material sequenced was PBMCs, taken after low-dose radiotherapy plus immunotherapy. Receptor source: a male donor with prostate cancer.

The table lists this clonotype with many counts. This sequence joins TRBV6-5 and TRBJ1-2, with no clear D. Germline-derived CDR1 and CDR2 are MNHEY and SVGAGI. The ends were cut back, 0 bases at V and 3 bases at J, with 5 bases in the middle. The CDR3 has 13 amino acids. The CDR3 spells CASSYSPDYGYTF. CDR3 sequence (DNA): TGTGCCAGCAGTTACTCACCCGACTATGGCTACACCTTC.

The V call is TRBV3-1, the J call TRBJ2-7; 7 nucleotides match TRBD1. Per the germline V gene, CDR1 is LGHDT and CDR2 is YNNKEL (reference sequence). The CDR3 spans 15 residues. The chain's CDR3 is CFRTGRQPYSYEQYF. The CDR3 region has the DNA TGTTTCCGGACAGGCCGACAGCCATACTCCTACGAGCAGTACTTC.

This clonotype was counted at least ten times. V gene TRBV24-1 combines with J gene TRBJ2-3, with D maybe TRBD2 (6 bases). The CDR3 totals 13 residues. Germline V gene data show CDR1 as KGHDR and CDR2 as SFDVKD. Trimming removed 4 bases from V and 3 bases from J, with 7 bases in between. This CDR3 reads CATSDGGTDTQYF. The CDR3 DNA reads TGTGCCACCAGTGACGGGGGAACAGATACGCAGTATTTT.

This clonotype was counted many times. The genes are TRBV19 and TRBJ1-2; D ambiguous. CDR1 LNHDA and CDR2 SQIVND come from the germline V gene (reference sequence). The CDR3 totals 17 residues. The V and J ends lost 4 bases and 5 bases respectively, with 23 bases between them. CDR3 residues: CASSTPVTSWVGYGYTF. As DNA, the CDR3 is TGTGCCAGTAGTACCCCGGTGACATCTTGGGTGGGGTATGGCTACACCTTC.

About this clonotype itself: This could be a read error, since a much larger clone is one nucleotide away. The chain is built from TRBV20-1 and TRBJ2-7; 7 bases line up with TRBD2. The CDR3 loop spans 12 amino acids. The germline gives CDR1 DFQATT, CDR2 SNEGSKA (reference sequence). V lost 4 bases to trimming and J lost 7 bases; unmatched junction nucleotides: 7. CDR3 sequence (DNA): TGCAGTGCTATGGGGGGGATGGATGAGCAGTACTTC. As protein: CSAMGGMDEQYF.

This clonotype occurred many times. The chain couples TRBV12-3 or TRBV12-4 to TRBJ1-2; D is unresolved. V lost 3 bases, J lost 8 bases, and 13 bases lay in between. The CDR3 is 13 residues long. CDR3 DNA: TGTGCCAGCAGTTTTTATAGGAAGGAGGGCTACACCTTC. The encoded protein is CASSFYRKEGYTF.

The chain couples TRBV24-1 to TRBJ2-3; unclear D gene. The CDR3 length is 13 residues. V shed 4 bases and J shed 4 bases, with 8 bases lying between them. In germline, CDR1 is KGHDR, CDR2 SFDVKD. The CDR3 region is CATSDSRADTQYF. In DNA, the CDR3 is TGTGCCACCAGTGACTCTCGGGCAGATACGCAGTATTTT.

This clonotype was found many times. The rearrangement uses TRBV4-2 and TRBJ2-5, with D possibly TRBD2 on 5 matching bases. Trimming pared 1 base from V and 3 bases from J, leaving 15 bases between. Germline assignment: CDR1 LGHNA and CDR2 YNFKEQ. This CDR3 has 16 amino acids. This chain's CDR3 is CASSQGTRTQEETQYF. CDR3 sequence (DNA): TGTGCCAGCAGCCAAGGGACCCGGACTCAGGAAGAGACCCAGTACTTC.

This clonotype was detected ten times or more. The chain joins TRBV14 to TRBJ2-4; D is perhaps TRBD2 (5 bases). This CDR3 has 13 residues. The germline V and J ends were trimmed by 5 bases and 0 bases, with 5 bases remaining between them. Per germline, CDR1 SGHDN and CDR2 FVKESK. The CDR3: CASSGLAKNIQYF. Written as DNA, the CDR3 is TGTGCCAGCAGCGGACTAGCCAAAAACATTCAGTACTTC.

This clonotype was seen repeatedly, ten times or more. The chain recombines TRBV2 with TRBJ2-3; 11 bases align to TRBD1. Germline-derived CDR1 and CDR2 are SNHLY and FYNNEI. The V gene end was trimmed by 9 bases and the J gene end by 7 bases; junction bases not matched to a gene: 6. The CDR3 length is 13 residues. CDR3 sequence reads: CASGQGALYTQYF. CDR3 coding DNA: TGTGCCAGTGGACAGGGGGCTCTATATACGCAGTATTTT.